A selection of T cell receptor beta chains follows, all from one sample in a study of cytomegalovirus exposure and HLA in healthy donors. Sequencing used immunoSEQ multiplex PCR; TCRdb keeps in-frame clones, though not all of them. The sample gives 130,000 or so clones, around 77% of which show up once; 4.2% is in the top ten. Sequencing was performed on PBMCs. These receptors were taken from a male donor in good health and CMV-seropositive. The CDR3 runs from the conserved cysteine through the conserved F or W. The D gene is left open where the match is weak. For some rows the clone size is stated as once, few or many, or as a class when expanded; others skip it.

J,size,D,V,DNA,CDR3
TRBJ2-7,-,-,TRBV27,TGTGCCAGCAGTCGCCCCCCTACCTACGAGCAGTACTTC,CASSRPPTYEQYF
TRBJ1-6,-,-,TRBV19,TGTGCCAGTAGTATACAGGGGAATAATTCACCCCTCCACTTT,CASSIQGNNSPLHF
TRBJ1-1,-,-,TRBV10-3,TGTGCCATCAGCGCAGGGGAGGGCGTCACTGAAGCTTTCTTT,CAISAGEGVTEAFF
TRBJ1-2,-,TRBD1,TRBV7-2,TGTGCCAGCAGCCAGGACAGGGTGTATGGCTACACCTTC,CASSQDRVYGYTF
TRBJ2-7,few,TRBD2,TRBV5-4,TGTGCCAGCAGCAACGGACTAGCGGGGCCCTACGAGCAGTACTTC,CASSNGLAGPYEQYF
TRBJ2-1,few,TRBD1,TRBV5-6,TGTGCCAGCAGCCGATACAGCCACGGGACAGGGAGCAACAATGAGCAGTTCTTC,CASSRYSHGTGSNNEQFF
TRBJ2-7,few,-,TRBV6-5,TGTGCCAGCAGCCCCCCACAGGGTAGCGAGCAGTACTTC,CASSPPQGSEQYF
TRBJ1-3,-,TRBD1,TRBV7-2,TGTGCCAGCAGCCGGGACAGGATGCCTTCTGGAAACACCATATATTTT,CASSRDRMPSGNTIYF
TRBJ2-2,-,TRBD1,TRBV2,TGTGCCAGCAGTCGCCAGGGGGAAGCCGGGGAGCTGTTTTTT,CASSRQGEAGELFF
TRBJ1-2,-,-,TRBV2,TGTGCCAGCAAAGAGAGGATTTATGGCTACACCTTC,CASKERIYGYTF
TRBJ2-7,-,TRBD2,TRBV6-6,TGTGCCAGCAGATCAGCGGGAGCAAACGAGCAGTACTTC,CASRSAGANEQYF
TRBJ1-3,-,-,TRBV5-4,TGTGCCAGCAGCTTGGCGGGTGGGTCAGGAAACACCATATATTTT,CASSLAGGSGNTIYF
TRBJ2-1,-,TRBD2,TRBV27,TGTGCCAGCAGTTTAAACACAGGGCGACTAGCGGGAGGGAATGAGCAGTTCTTC,CASSLNTGRLAGGNEQFF
TRBJ2-7,once,TRBD2,TRBV7-9,TGTTCCAGCAGCTTCTCGACTAGCGGGAGCGAGTACGAGCAGTACTTC,CSSSFSTSGSEYEQYF
TRBJ2-3,-,TRBD2,TRBV5-8,TGTGCCAGCAGCTTGGGTAGCGGGTCCACAGATACGCAGTATTTT,CASSLGSGSTDTQYF
TRBJ2-1,-,-,TRBV9,TGTGCCAGCAGCGTAGAACTCACCGTCGATGAGCAGTTCTTC,CASSVELTVDEQFF
TRBJ2-3,-,-,TRBV5-1,TGCGCCAGCAGATCTACCACAGATACGCAGTATTTT,CASRSTTDTQYF
TRBJ2-2,few,-,TRBV5-1,TGCGCCAGCAGCTTACAACAGGGACCCGGGGAGCTGTTTTTT,CASSLQQGPGELFF
TRBJ2-7,-,-,TRBV30,TGTGCCTGGAGTGCCCAGGGTAGCTACGAGCAGTACTTC,CAWSAQGSYEQYF
TRBJ2-1,-,TRBD1,TRBV11-2,TGTGCCAGCAGCGCAGACAGGGGAGGCAATGAGCAGTTCTTC,CASSADRGGNEQFF
TRBJ2-1,-,-,TRBV9,TGTGCCAGCAGCCACGGGGGCTACAATGAGCAGTTCTTC,CASSHGGYNEQFF
TRBJ2-3,-,TRBD2,TRBV29-1,TGCAGCGTTGATTATAGCGGGGGGGCTACAGATACGCAGTATTTT,CSVDYSGGATDTQYF
TRBJ2-1,-,-,TRBV6-1,TGTGCCAGCTTGACCCCGACTGGGTACGGGGAGCAGTTCTTC,CASLTPTGYGEQFF
TRBJ1-2,few,-,TRBV5-1,TGCGCCAGCAGCTTGAACAGGGTGGGCTATGGCTACACCTTC,CASSLNRVGYGYTF
TRBJ2-1,-,-,TRBV25-1,TGTGCCAGCAGTGACCGGGACTTCGATGAGCAGTTCTTC,CASSDRDFDEQFF
TRBJ1-5,once,-,TRBV29-1,TGCAGCGCCTCGGACATCGGTCAGCCCCAGCATTTT,CSASDIGQPQHF
TRBJ2-7,-,-,TRBV5-1,TGCGCCAGCAGCTTGGTTGGGGGGTCCTACGAGCAGTACTTC,CASSLVGGSYEQYF
TRBJ2-6,few,-,TRBV7-9,TGTGCCAGCAGCTTACAGTCTGGGGCCAACGTCCTGACTTTC,CASSLQSGANVLTF
TRBJ1-1,-,-,TRBV28,TGTGCCAGCAGTGCGTCAGGGTCGAGGGAGGCTGAAGCTTTCTTT,CASSASGSREAEAFF
TRBJ2-7,-,TRBD1,TRBV7-3,TGTGCCAGCAGCCGGGACAGCGGTTACGAGCAGTACTTC,CASSRDSGYEQYF
TRBJ1-6,-,-,TRBV21-1,TGTGCCAGCACCACGCGGCCCCTCAATTCACCCCTCCACTTT,CASTTRPLNSPLHF
TRBJ1-4,-,-,TRBV20-1,TGCAGTGCCCCCCGGGGTGAAAAACTGTTTTTT,CSAPRGEKLFF
TRBJ2-7,-,-,TRBV6-4,TGTGCCAGCAGTATCGGTCCGTCCTACGAGCAGTACTTC,CASSIGPSYEQYF
TRBJ1-6,-,TRBD1,TRBV30,TGTGCCTGGAGGCGGACAGGGGTTTTCCATAATTCACCCCTCCACTTT,CAWRRTGVFHNSPLHF
TRBJ1-2,few,-,TRBV7-9,TGTTCCAGCAGCTTAGTGACAGGAGGAGGTGGCTACACCTTC,CSSSLVTGGGGYTF
TRBJ1-2,-,TRBD1,TRBV28,TGTGCCAGCAGTCCTCAGACAGGGTATAACTATGGCTACACCTTC,CASSPQTGYNYGYTF
TRBJ1-2,few,-,TRBV20-1,TGCAGTGACGGCGGAGGCTATGGCTACACCTTC,CSDGGGYGYTF
TRBJ2-5,-,-,TRBV5-8,TGTGCCAGCAGCTTGTTTGGGGCTCAAGAGACCCAGTACTTC,CASSLFGAQETQYF
TRBJ1-2,-,-,TRBV5-1,TGCGCCAGCAGCTTGGACCGGGAGGGGGTTGGCTACACCTTC,CASSLDREGVGYTF
TRBJ2-5,once,TRBD2,TRBV19,TGTGCCAGTAGCTCCGGAGCGGGGGGGCCGAAAGAGACCCAGTACTTC,CASSSGAGGPKETQYF
TRBJ2-2,once,-,TRBV5-4,TGTGCCAGCAGCTTGGCTAGCGTCAGGGGGACCGGGGAGCTGTTTTTT,CASSLASVRGTGELFF
TRBJ2-1,-,-,TRBV5-1,TGCGCCAGCAGCTTGGCCCCAGGGGACGGTTACAATGAGCAGTTCTTC,CASSLAPGDGYNEQFF
TRBJ2-5,-,-,TRBV7-6,TGTGCCAGCAGCCCTCTCGGGGGAGAGACCCAGTACTTC,CASSPLGGETQYF
TRBJ1-2,-,-,TRBV10-3,TGTGCCATCAGTGAGTCCCCGTCCTATGGCTACACCTTC,CAISESPSYGYTF
TRBJ2-5,once,TRBD1,TRBV29-1,TGCAGCGTTGATAGGGGGCTTCCGGAGACCCAGTACTTC,CSVDRGLPETQYF
TRBJ2-3,-,-,TRBV5-8,TGTGCCAGCAGCTTGAGAGGGAGGAGCACAGATACGCAGTATTTT,CASSLRGRSTDTQYF
TRBJ1-4,-,-,TRBV5-1,TGCGCCAGCAGCTCCCTCGGGGAAAAACTGTTTTTT,CASSSLGEKLFF
TRBJ2-7,-,TRBD1,TRBV13,TGTGCCAGCAGCTCGGCCGGGACAGGGAGCTACGAGCAGTACTTC,CASSSAGTGSYEQYF
TRBJ1-1,few,-,TRBV6-5,TGTGCCAGTAGATGGGCGGGGAACACTGAAGCTTTCTTT,CASRWAGNTEAFF
TRBJ2-3,-,-,TRBV5-4,TGTGCCAGCAGCTTGGGGTTGGAGAGCACAGATACGCAGTATTTT,CASSLGLESTDTQYF
TRBJ2-5,-,-,TRBV5-4,TGTGCCAGCAGCCCCCGGACAGAAATTGAGACCCAGTACTTC,CASSPRTEIETQYF
TRBJ1-1,-,-,TRBV15,TGTGCCACCAGCAGGGACAGCGGGAACACTGAAGCTTTCTTT,CATSRDSGNTEAFF
TRBJ2-2,-,TRBD2,TRBV10-3,TGTGCCATCAGTGAGGCGCAGCGGGGGGCCGGGGAGCTGTTTTTT,CAISEAQRGAGELFF